This T cell receptor beta chain stems from a study of shared clonotypes between healthy human individuals (dated by TCRdb to the early 2020s). In the study overall: A couple of women and three men aged 18 to 49 years were included in the cohort. For each donor, CD4 naive and CD4 memory were each run on three plates, CD8 naive on two plates, and CD8 memory on one plate. To estimate repertoire size and how much clonotype sharing occurs between individuals, the study deeply sequenced the blood TCR repertoires of about five healthy adults. Different laboratories and diverse techniques were used to prepare libraries and sequence TCR repertoires, to increase sequencing depth and limit assay-specific biases. Between about 0.8 and 9 billion PBMCs per donor were obtained by leukapheresis.

On the study overall, not on this receptor specifically: Higher generation probabilities were observed for clonotypes shared by all four sorted-subset donors than for non-shared clonotypes. Only blood was sampled, and tissue TCR repertoires likely differ from those in blood. Pairwise subsampling indicated that sequencing depth was expected to affect the degree of clonotype sharing among donors. Across several donors, roughly 5.1% of naive CD4, roughly 3.5% of naive CD8, about 2% of memory CD4, and 0.4% to 0.45% of memory CD8 clonotypes were shared. Even with the large sequencing depth, rarefaction of the sorted-subset datasets indicated that sequencing was incomplete. Because the study included a small number of donors, the genetic and exposure-history diversity represented was limited. Naive subsets generally had larger estimated clonotype richness than memory subsets did.

Healthy HIV-negative adults with no recently reported acute infections or vaccinations were included as donors. All donors were Caucasian adults living in Nashville, Tennessee, USA. CD4+ T cells were enriched by magnetic negative selection; naive cells were then positively selected on CD45RA, and the negative fraction formed the memory subset. Blood was collected by leukapheresis, and PBMCs were isolated by Ficoll-Histopaque density gradient centrifugation and then cryopreserved in liquid nitrogen vapor phase. Analytical flow cytometry was used to check the purity and quantity of each magnetically sorted T cell population. Genomic DNA was isolated from every sorted fraction and measured by UV absorbance on a Nanodrop 2000c. Using the deep immunoSEQ assay, multiplex PCR amplified TCR CDR3 regions from genomic DNA. Extracted genomic DNA from each cell subset was distributed evenly across all wells of several immunoSEQ 96-well plates, and each plate was treated as a replicate. For sorted subsets, approximately 200 ng of genomic DNA, equivalent to 30,000 or so T cell genomes, went into each replicate PCR. Purified libraries were quantified with a Qubit 3.0 fluorometer, sized on a Bioanalyzer 2100, and re-quantified with the KAPA Library Quantification kit. Every immunoSEQ 96-well plate was sequenced on a dedicated single-read 150-cycle Illumina NextSeq 550 flow cell. Under the source paper's analysis protocol: Because the immunoSEQ output held only junctional sequences and lacked quality scores, the filtering could not match the filtering applied to full-length reads. Sequences were annotated with PyIR, a Python wrapper for IgBLAST v1.9, using IMGT germline references to assign V/J genes and CDR3. Reads were removed for weak V/J assignments (E-value above 1e-6), missing CDR3, stop codons, out-of-frame junctions, or ambiguous translated residues. A V3J clonotype was defined by an identical inferred V gene, J gene, and CDR3 amino acid sequence. The percentage overlap between two repertoires was calculated by dividing the number of shared unique clonotypes by the size of the smaller repertoire. Repertoire richness was assessed with RTK rarefaction, the Chao1 estimator, and Recon v2.1 estimates of unobserved clonotypes. Generation probabilities for all TCRbeta clonotypes obtained by the gDNA method from a handful of donors were computed using OLGA. Drawn from immuneACCESS, this table holds only the in-frame rearrangements with V and J called that TCRdb kept. Clones are partly lost; checked studies trace under half to an unresolved V gene and leave the rest unexplained. Clone size and V and J calls were adopted from that table, with D and trimming inferred from the DNA. This sample comprises millions of clones, 85% to 95% of them detected only once. In total, the top ten clones hold under 0.15% of the sample.

A single count supports this clone. No cognate antigen has been identified for it. No qualities accompany the bases; no much larger clone lies one base away. From the cysteine through the phenylalanine, the CDR3 covers 15 amino acids. Only the CDR3 portion is preserved as DNA: 45 bases, with reading frame beginning at the first base. The germline V gene sets CDR1 to SNHLY and CDR2 to FYNNEI. V is clipped by 1 base and J by 1 base, and the sequence between their germline boundaries is 8 bases long. The origin of this receptor is a man aged 18 to 29 in good health. The chain was built from TRBV2 and TRBJ2-1; there is no confident call for the D gene. The sequencing sample was made of naive CD4+ T cells sorted from blood. Sample cell subset or site, as interpreted from the label and publication: CD45RA+ positively selected. The CDR3 is CASSEEDGSYNEQFF. The bases read TGTGCCAGCAGTGAAGAGGACGGTTCCTACAATGAGCAGTTCTTC.